These T cell receptor beta chains were read from a single sample in a study of blood T cell repertoires in COVID-19. The data were produced by immunoSEQ multiplex PCR, yet TCRdb's version contains in-frame clones alone and is incomplete. Among around 170,000 clones listed, roughly four fifths were seen once. Sequencing input: peripheral blood. These receptors all come from a woman between 40 and 50 years old with acute or convalescent COVID-19. The CDR3 runs from the conserved cysteine through the conserved F or W. A D gene is named only where the DNA matches it firmly. Some rows mark clone size as missing; the rest say once, few, many or name a class of expanded clone.

TRBJ2-7 . TRBD2 TRBV3-1/TRBV3-2 CASSPSGSYEQYF TGTGCCAGCAGCCCTAGCGGCTCCTACGAGCAGTACTTC
TRBJ1-2 . . TRBV18 CASSPAVGGYTF TGTGCCAGCTCACCAGCGGTAGGTGGCTACACCTTC
TRBJ1-2 . . TRBV6-1 CASSEPPGYGYTF TGTGCCAGCAGTGAACCCCCGGGCTATGGCTACACCTTC
TRBJ2-3 . . TRBV28 CATNPQSTDTQYF TGTGCCACCAACCCACAGAGCACAGATACGCAGTATTTT
TRBJ2-3 . TRBD1 TRBV6-2/TRBV6-3 CASSYWGQGATDTQYF TGTGCCAGCAGTTACTGGGGACAGGGGGCCACAGATACGCAGTATTTT
TRBJ2-1 . TRBD1 TRBV28 CASRQGANEQFF TGTGCCAGCAGACAGGGGGCAAATGAGCAGTTCTTC
TRBJ1-5 few . TRBV6-5 CASRLQEDQPQHF TGTGCCAGCAGATTACAAGAAGATCAGCCCCAGCATTTT
TRBJ2-1 . TRBD2 TRBV5-1 CASSSTSGIYYNEQFF TGCGCCAGCAGCTCGACTAGCGGGATTTACTACAATGAGCAGTTCTTC
TRBJ2-5 . TRBD1 TRBV2 CASRSTGAMDETQYF TGTGCCAGCAGATCGACAGGGGCGATGGATGAGACCCAGTACTTC
TRBJ2-7 . TRBD1 TRBV5-1 CASRDRHSYEQYF TGCGCCAGCAGGGACAGGCACTCCTACGAGCAGTACTTC
TRBJ2-7 . TRBD1 TRBV28 CASSSPLGQGYEQYF TGTGCCAGCAGTTCCCCTTTGGGACAGGGCTACGAGCAGTACTTC
TRBJ2-2 once . TRBV27 CASSLQTNTGELFF TGTGCCAGCAGTTTGCAGACAAACACCGGGGAGCTGTTTTTT
TRBJ1-2 . . TRBV11-2 CASRLDGSWGYTF TGTGCCAGCAGGTTAGACGGGTCCTGGGGCTACACCTTC
TRBJ1-2 . . TRBV27 CASRLGGQNFF TGTGCCAGCAGACTAGGGGGACAAAACTTCTTC
TRBJ2-1 . . TRBV9 CASSARRTPGEQFF TGTGCCAGCAGCGCCAGGAGGACTCCAGGCGAGCAGTTCTTC